Listed below are T cell receptor beta chains from one sample, sequenced in a study of type 1 regulatory T cells. TCRdb reprocessed the reads with MiXCR, giving one entry per CDR3 protein. The sample has about 67,000 distinct CDR3 sequences, almost 50% seen once. These TCRs are of unknown antigen specificity. Material for sequencing was cultured non-Tr1 T cells, either the whole culture or a sorted T cell fraction (not recorded which). These receptors came from a human donor in good health. Both conserved end residues are part of each CDR3. D genes are given only for firm matches. The size entry is marked missing in some rows and otherwise reads once, few, many or a size class.

j_call	clone_size	d_call	v_call	cdr3_aa	cdr3_nt
TRBJ1-1	NA	TRBD1	TRBV7-9	CASSLGQVMGGAFF	TGTGCCAGCAGCCTCGGACAGGTCATGGGAGGAGCTTTCTTT
TRBJ2-3	NA	TRBD1	TRBV7-3	CASKLTGGTDTQYF	TGTGCCAGCAAATTGACAGGGGGCACAGATACGCAGTATTTT
TRBJ1-1	NA	NA	TRBV6-6	CASSYSKRLYTEAFF	TGTGCCAGCAGTTACTCGAAGAGACTGTACACTGAAGCTTTCTTT
TRBJ1-1	NA	NA	TRBV4-1	CASSQVMTGDMNTEAFF	TGCGCCAGCAGCCAAGTTATGACAGGCGACATGAACACTGAAGCTTTCTTT
TRBJ2-5	NA	TRBD1	TRBV7-9	CASSLGSIWDRKYQETQYF	TGTGCCAGCAGCTTAGGCTCTATTTGGGACAGAAAGTACCAAGAGACCCAGTACTTC
TRBJ1-1	once	NA	TRBV16	CASSRSGQSGEVAFF	TGTGCCAGCAGTCGTTCCGGACAGTCGGGAGAGGTAGCTTTCTTT
TRBJ2-2	NA	NA	TRBV19	CASSITLALNRAGELFF	TGTGCCAGTAGTATAACCCTCGCCCTAAACAGGGCCGGGGAGCTGTTTTTT
TRBJ1-1	NA	NA	TRBV7-9	CASSLVSSRGTEAFF	TGTGCCAGCAGCTTAGTCTCATCGCGAGGCACTGAAGCTTTCTTT
TRBJ2-1	NA	TRBD2	TRBV20-1	CSLRGGIEQFF	TGCAGCCTCCGGGGAGGGATTGAGCAGTTCTTC
TRBJ1-6	once	TRBD1	TRBV6-1	CASSPGQGDYYNSPLHF	TGTGCCAGCAGCCCCGGACAGGGGGATTATTATAATTCACCCCTCCACTTT
TRBJ2-7	NA	TRBD2	TRBV7-8	CASSQRGTHEQYF	TGTGCCAGCAGCCAGCGGGGGACCCACGAGCAGTACTTC
TRBJ2-5	NA	TRBD1	TRBV4-1	CASSLRGQGGETQYF	TGCGCCAGCAGCCTGCGGGGACAGGGTGGGGAGACCCAGTACTTC
TRBJ2-2	medium-sized	NA	TRBV12-3/TRBV12-4	CASSQDRNTGELFF	TGTGCCAGCAGTCAGGACAGGAACACCGGGGAGCTGTTTTTT
TRBJ2-7	few	TRBD1	TRBV15	CATSSRNPGQGASEQYF	TGTGCCACCAGCTCCCGAAACCCGGGACAGGGGGCGAGCGAGCAGTACTTC
TRBJ2-3	many	NA	TRBV4-2	CASSQGASRDTQYF	TGTGCCAGCAGCCAAGGGGCATCGAGGGATACGCAGTATTTT
TRBJ1-6	NA	NA	TRBV7-8	CASSMFLGNSPLHF	TGTGCAAGCAGCATGTTTCTAGGGAATTCACCCCTCCACTTT
TRBJ2-3	NA	TRBD2	TRBV12-3/TRBV12-4	CASSNPTSGATGNTQYF	TGTGCCAGCAGTAACCCGACTAGCGGGGCTACCGGGAATACGCAGTATTTT
TRBJ2-3	NA	NA	TRBV5-1	CASSLAVTHTDTRYF	TGCGCCAGCAGCTTGGCTGTCACCCACACAGATACGCGGTATTTT
TRBJ1-4	NA	TRBD1	TRBV20-1	CSARPRQGGNEKLFF	TGCAGTGCTAGACCCCGACAGGGCGGTAATGAAAAACTGTTTTTT
TRBJ2-3	NA	NA	TRBV18	CASSPSGQGSTDTQYF	TGTGCCAGCTCACCCTCAGGGCAGGGATCTACAGATACGCAGTATTTT
TRBJ2-5	NA	NA	TRBV5-4	CASRKEVNQETQYF	TGTGCCAGCAGGAAGGAGGTGAACCAAGAGACCCAGTACTTC
TRBJ1-2	once	NA	TRBV15	CATSTTHGGYTF	TGTGCCACCAGTACCACCCATGGTGGCTACACCTTC
TRBJ2-5	many	NA	TRBV5-1	CASSLTGFRGETQYF	TGCGCCAGCAGCCTGACCGGGTTTAGAGGAGAGACCCAGTACTTC
TRBJ2-3	once	TRBD1	TRBV19	CASREQGRTDTQYF	TGTGCCAGTAGGGAACAGGGGCGCACAGATACGCAGTATTTT
TRBJ2-7	NA	TRBD1	TRBV12-3/TRBV12-4	CASRQTGSTYEQYF	TGTGCCAGCAGGCAGACAGGGTCCACCTACGAGCAGTACTTC
TRBJ2-7	NA	TRBD1	TRBV28	CASSSHGTEKSYEQYF	TGTGCCAGCAGTTCACATGGGACAGAGAAGTCCTACGAGCAGTACTTC
TRBJ2-1	NA	TRBD2	TRBV10-3	CAIMGLAEGSYNEQFF	TGTGCCATCATGGGACTAGCGGAGGGGTCCTACAATGAGCAGTTCTTC
TRBJ1-2	many	TRBD1	TRBV27	CASSPRQGAKSYTF	TGTGCCAGCAGCCCACGACAGGGGGCTAAAAGCTACACCTTC
TRBJ2-3	NA	NA	TRBV6-2/TRBV6-3	CASSYSGSYTQYF	TGTGCCAGCAGTTACTCGGGTAGTTATACGCAGTATTTT
TRBJ2-1	few	TRBD2	TRBV7-9	CASSFEGLGFTGQFF	TGTGCCAGCAGCTTCGAAGGACTAGGGTTCACTGGGCAGTTCTTC
TRBJ2-2	NA	TRBD2	TRBV4-1	CASSQAPGLAGGPKIIGELFF	TGCGCCAGCAGCCAAGCACCGGGACTAGCGGGGGGGCCTAAGATTATCGGGGAGCTGTTTTTT
TRBJ2-1	NA	NA	TRBV5-1	CASSSEGGPYNEQFF	TGCGCCAGCAGCTCGGAGGGGGGACCATACAATGAGCAGTTCTTC
TRBJ1-2	NA	NA	TRBV10-3	CAISVPGKDYGYTF	TGTGCCATCAGTGTGCCAGGGAAGGACTATGGCTACACCTTC
TRBJ1-2	NA	NA	TRBV6-6	CASSYDGAYGYTF	TGTGCCAGCAGTTACGACGGGGCGTATGGCTACACCTTC
TRBJ2-6	NA	NA	TRBV29-1	CSVAGLAGANVLTF	TGCAGCGTTGCCGGACTGGCTGGGGCCAACGTCCTGACTTTC
TRBJ1-1	few	TRBD1	TRBV12-3/TRBV12-4	CASSGQGDTEAFF	TGTGCCAGCAGCGGGCAGGGGGACACTGAAGCTTTCTTT
TRBJ2-3	NA	NA	TRBV5-1	CASRDGHSTDTQYF	TGCGCCAGCAGGGACGGCCATAGCACAGATACGCAGTATTTT
TRBJ2-5	once	NA	TRBV5-1	CASSLDQGAETQYF	TGCGCCAGCAGCTTGGATCAGGGAGCGGAGACCCAGTACTTC
TRBJ2-1	NA	TRBD2	TRBV7-9	CASSSTGLAGDEQFF	TGTGCCAGCAGCTCCACAGGACTAGCGGGGGATGAGCAGTTCTTC
TRBJ2-3	NA	NA	TRBV20-1	CSARVPTDTQYF	TGCAGTGCTAGAGTGCCCACAGATACGCAGTATTTT
TRBJ1-5	NA	NA	TRBV6-1	CASRPTLRQGDGNQPQHF	TGTGCCAGCAGACCAACTCTAAGGCAAGGGGACGGCAATCAGCCCCAGCATTTT
TRBJ1-4	NA	NA	TRBV11-2	CTSSRREKLFF	TGTACCAGCAGCCGCAGAGAAAAACTGTTTTTT
TRBJ2-7	NA	NA	TRBV12-3/TRBV12-4	CASSPQTGPYEQYF	TGTGCCAGCAGCCCCCAGACCGGGCCTTACGAGCAGTACTTC
TRBJ2-3	NA	NA	TRBV24-1	CATSRGQSTDTQYF	TGTGCCACCAGTAGGGGCCAAAGCACAGATACGCAGTATTTT
TRBJ2-2	NA	NA	TRBV5-1	CASSFGLTNVGTGELFF	TGCGCCAGCAGCTTCGGACTGACGAACGTCGGCACCGGGGAGCTGTTTTTT
TRBJ1-5	many	NA	TRBV2	CASSPDINQPQHF	TGTGCCAGCAGCCCGGACATTAATCAGCCCCAGCATTTT
TRBJ2-1	NA	NA	TRBV2	CASRGDDWPFMGHEQFF	TGTGCCAGCAGGGGAGATGATTGGCCTTTTATGGGGCATGAGCAGTTCTTC